This T cell receptor (beta chain) was obtained from a study of tumor-infiltrating lymphocytes in primary liver carcinoma. At the level of the study: All patients, whether men or women, fell within 30 to 69 years of age. The tumors, T1-T3 N0M0 lesions, were roughly 4.2 to 10 cm across.

Trimming pared 7 bases from V and 10 bases from J, leaving 11 bases between. This CDR3 region has 11 residues. Germline V gene data show CDR1 as SGHAT and CDR2 as FQNNGV. From unsorted bulk tissue weighing about 20-32 mg, DNA and RNA were co-extracted. This clonotype was seen only once. The input was approximately 500 ng total RNA; TCR beta cDNA was made from it with a constant-region primer. Investigators got TCR beta libraries out of three nested multiplex PCR rounds, done with slightly modified ARM-PCR. TRBV1-TRBV30 forward and Cbeta reverse primers drove the first two approximately 11-cycle rounds. TCRdb analysed the multiplex PCR reads with MiXCR anew, one entry per CDR3 protein. Found here are 100,000 to 150,000 distinct CDR3 sequences, 64% of them singletons; the top ten hold 8% to 9%.

The source of this sequence is a woman aged 60-75 years with primary liver carcinoma and hepatitis B virus infection. V usage is TRBV11-2 and J usage is TRBJ2-1; D is undetermined. The sequenced material came from liver tumor tissue from sampling region 3. Described subset: tumor region T3, left-lateral pole. CDR3 in DNA: TGTGCCAGCATCTCCGCCAGGGAGCAGTTCTTC. Its translation is CASISAREQFF.